Shown below are 12 T cell receptor beta chains from a single sample sequenced in a study of metastatic and nonmetastatic thyroid tumors. Via MiXCR, TCRdb re-called the PCR reads. The sample lists several thousand clones; about 31% were seen once. Nobody among the patients had been given any treatment before thyroid surgery. Sequencing input: adjacent normal tissue. The receptors shown here come from a female donor with papillary thyroid cancer or a benign thyroid nodule (not recorded which). Some clones in this sample may be carry-over from other donors' samples.

This clone showed up many times. The sample contains more than one DNA sequence encoding this CDR3. The rearrangement uses TRBV12-3 or TRBV12-4 and TRBJ1-1; 10 bases align to TRBD1. This CDR3 has 17 residues. With 5 bases clipped from V and 5 bases from J, the junction kept 14 bases outside the gene matches. The CDR3 reads CASSPTGGAVGGTEAFF. The CDR3 DNA follows: TGTGCCAGCAGTCCGACAGGGGGCGCGGTCGGTGGGACTGAAGCTTTCTTT.

Worth noting for this clone: A single base separates this from a much larger clone, so it may be a read error. V and J are TRBV3-1 and TRBJ2-7; 13 bases agree with TRBD2. V shed 3 bases and J 10 bases; nucleotides not matched to a gene: 15. The CDR3 is 17 residues long. The germline V gene encodes CDR1 LGHDT and CDR2 YNNKEL (reference sequence). In DNA form, the CDR3 reads TGTGCCAGCAGCCAGGAGACTAGCGGGGGGTACCAAGATACCCAGTACTTC. It translates to CASSQETSGGYQDTQYF.

The DNA of the CDR3 is TGCAGTGCATCCTACCCACGGTCGGGTAATTCACCCCTCCACTTT. This encodes CSASYPRSGNSPLHF. The chain joins TRBV20-1 to TRBJ1-6; D remains unclear. The CDR3 contains 15 residues. Deletions cut 6 bases from V and 6 bases from J, with 18 bases between. Germline V gene data show CDR1 as DFQATT and CDR2 as SNEGSKA (reference sequence).

The chain is built from TRBV6-1 and TRBJ1-5; 7 bases match TRBD1. Germline CDR1 and CDR2: MNHNS and SASEGT. The trim removed 4 bases at V and 5 bases at J, leaving 2 bases unmatched. The CDR3 sequence is 13 residues long. CDR3 nucleotides: TGTGCCAGCAGTGCGCAGGGGGATCAGCCCCAGCATTTT. Translating it yields CASSAQGDQPQHF.

The chain couples TRBV28 to TRBJ2-7; TRBD1 is a possible D gene (6 bases). The CDR3 length is 15 residues. The V gene's germline CDR1 is MDHEN and CDR2 SYDVKM. The germline V and J ends were trimmed by 2 bases and 6 bases, with 17 bases remaining between them. The CDR3 nucleotides read TGTGCCAGCAGTTTAAGGGCGGCAGGGGCCTCCGAGCAGTACTTC. As protein: CASSLRAAGASEQYF. The full variable domain, in which reference TRBV28 and TRBJ2-7 provide the parts outside the CDR3, is DVKVTQSSRYLVKRTGEKVFLECVQDMDHENMFWYRQDPGLGLRLIYFSYDVKMKEKGDIPEGYSVSREKKERFSLILESASTNQTSMYLCASSLRAAGASEQYFGPGTRLTVT.

By share of the sample, this clone is medium-sized. The chain couples TRBV4-1 to TRBJ1-1; D unclear. The germline V gene encodes CDR1 MGHRA and CDR2 YSYEKL. V was cut by 1 base and J by 1 base, with 7 bases left in between. CDR3 length: 14 amino acids. The CDR3 nucleotides read TGCGCCAGCAGCCAAGTTCAGCAGAACACTGAAGCTTTCTTT. Its protein product is CASSQVQQNTEAFF.

On this clone itself: The germline gene is not matched at one end of the junction; a read error may be the cause. This chain uses TRBV20-1 with TRBJ1-5, with TRBD1 as a possible D gene (6 bases). Germline assignment: CDR1 DFQATT and CDR2 SNEGSKA (reference sequence). This CDR3 spans 17 amino acids. Written as DNA, the CDR3 is TGCAGTGCCAGAGATGGGGGAGGAGGGGGTAGGGATCAGCCCCAGCATTTT. Its protein product is CSARDGGGGGRDQPQHF.

This clone ranks as medium-sized. The J gene is TRBJ2-5, the V gene TRBV28; D unresolved. Trimming removed 3 bases from V and 13 bases from J, with 12 bases in between. The CDR3 sequence is 11 residues long. Per the germline V gene, CDR1 is MDHEN and CDR2 is SYDVKM. The CDR3, as DNA: TGTGCCAGCAGTTTGCATGGAGTGGGGTACTTC. This codes for CASSLHGVGYF.

The J gene is TRBJ2-7, the V gene TRBV7-2; D gene ambiguous. V lost 1 base, J lost 2 bases, and 6 bases lay in between. From germline, CDR1 is SGHTA and CDR2 FQGNSA. This CDR3 is built from 13 residues. Written as DNA, the CDR3 is TGTGCCAGCAGCTTAGACAGCGCCTACGAGCAGTACTTC. It specifies CASSLDSAYEQYF.

The gene calls are TRBV12-3 or TRBV12-4 and TRBJ1-5; TRBD1 is a possible D gene (6 bases). Trimming removed 4 bases from V and 5 bases from J, with 18 bases in between. The CDR3 length is 16 residues. The DNA for the CDR3 is TGTGCCAGCAGTTCGGGGGCCATGAGGCGGTATCAGCCCCAGCATTTT. Translating it yields CASSSGAMRRYQPQHF.

The genes are TRBV6-1 and TRBJ2-7, with D maybe TRBD2 (6 bases). CDR1 is MNHNS and CDR2 is SASEGT in the germline V gene. The CDR3 consists of 17 residues. V lost 0 bases to trimming and J lost 0 bases, with 15 bases between them. CDR3 region: CASSEAMGWRASYEQYF. The CDR3, as DNA: TGTGCCAGCAGTGAAGCAATGGGATGGAGGGCCTCCTACGAGCAGTACTTC.

The V gene is TRBV5-1, the J gene TRBJ2-3; 8 nucleotides line up with TRBD2. CDR1 is SGHRS, CDR2 YFSETQ, per germline. With V trimmed by 5 bases and J by 1 base, 9 bases remained unmatched. The CDR3 is 16 amino acids. The CDR3 nucleotides read TGCGCCAGCAGACGGGAGGGGGGGAGAGGCACAGATACGCAGTATTTT. Amino acid sequence: CASRREGGRGTDTQYF.